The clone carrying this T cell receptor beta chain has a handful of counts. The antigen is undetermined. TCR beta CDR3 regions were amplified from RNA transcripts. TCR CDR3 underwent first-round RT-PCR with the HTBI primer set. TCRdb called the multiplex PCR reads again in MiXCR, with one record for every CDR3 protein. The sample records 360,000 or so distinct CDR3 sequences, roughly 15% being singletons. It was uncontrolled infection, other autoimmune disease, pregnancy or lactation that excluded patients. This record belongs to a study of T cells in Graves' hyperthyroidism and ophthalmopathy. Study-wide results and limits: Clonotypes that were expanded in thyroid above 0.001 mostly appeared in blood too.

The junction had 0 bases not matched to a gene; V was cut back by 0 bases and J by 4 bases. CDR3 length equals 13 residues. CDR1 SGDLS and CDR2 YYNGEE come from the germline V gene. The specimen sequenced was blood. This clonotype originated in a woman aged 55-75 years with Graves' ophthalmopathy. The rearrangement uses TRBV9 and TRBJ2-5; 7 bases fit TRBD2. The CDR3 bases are TGTGCCAGCAGCGTAGTAGCGGGAGAGACCCAGTACTTC. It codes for CASSVVAGETQYF.